This T cell receptor beta chain was found in a study of blood T cell repertoires in COVID-19. Turning to the study itself: COVID-19 samples collected from the United States, Italy and Spain covered acute and convalescent phases.

The method was immunoSEQ multiplex PCR; TCRdb's version includes in-frame clones alone and lacks a portion of them. The sample contains fewer than 120,000 clones, 70% to 80% of which appear only once. This sequence originates from a woman between 55 and 75 years old with acute or convalescent COVID-19. Sequenced: peripheral blood.

DNA for the CDR3: TGTGCCAGCAACCCACAGGGGGCTCGGAACACTGAAGCTTTCTTT. Its protein product is CASNPQGARNTEAFF. The chain combines TRBV9 with TRBJ1-1; 9 positions agree with TRBD1. Germline CDR1 and CDR2: SGDLS and YYNGEE. The CDR3 extends over 15 amino acids. Trimming cost V 6 bases and J 1 base; bases outside gene matches: 7.